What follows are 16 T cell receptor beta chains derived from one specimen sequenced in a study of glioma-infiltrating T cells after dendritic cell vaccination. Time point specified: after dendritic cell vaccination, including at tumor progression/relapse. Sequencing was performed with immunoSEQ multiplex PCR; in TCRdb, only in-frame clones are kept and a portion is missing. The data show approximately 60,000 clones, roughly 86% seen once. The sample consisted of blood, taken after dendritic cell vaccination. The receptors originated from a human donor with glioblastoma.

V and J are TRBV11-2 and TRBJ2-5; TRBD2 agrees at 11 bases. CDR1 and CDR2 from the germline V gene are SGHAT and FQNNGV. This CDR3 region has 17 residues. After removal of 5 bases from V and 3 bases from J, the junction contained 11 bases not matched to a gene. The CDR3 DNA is TGTGCCAGCAGCGACCGGGGGCTAGCGGGGGGAAAAGAGACCCAGTACTTC. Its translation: CASSDRGLAGGKETQYF.

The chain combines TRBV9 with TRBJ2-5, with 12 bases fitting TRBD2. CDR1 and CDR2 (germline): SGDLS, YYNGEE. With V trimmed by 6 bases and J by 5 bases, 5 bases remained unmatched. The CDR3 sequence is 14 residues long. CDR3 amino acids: CASNLAGGQETQYF. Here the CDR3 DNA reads TGTGCCAGCAACCTAGCGGGGGGGCAGGAGACCCAGTACTTC.

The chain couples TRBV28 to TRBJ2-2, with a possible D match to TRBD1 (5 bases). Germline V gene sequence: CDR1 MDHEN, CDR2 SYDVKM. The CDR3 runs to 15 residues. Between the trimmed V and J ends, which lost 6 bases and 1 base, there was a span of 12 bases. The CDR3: CASSAYRRNTGELFF. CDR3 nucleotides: TGTGCCAGCAGCGCGTACAGGAGGAACACCGGGGAGCTGTTTTTT.

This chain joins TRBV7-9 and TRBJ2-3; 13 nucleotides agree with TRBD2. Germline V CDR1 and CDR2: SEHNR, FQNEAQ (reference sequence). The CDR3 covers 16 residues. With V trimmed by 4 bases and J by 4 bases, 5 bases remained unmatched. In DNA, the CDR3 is TGTGCCAGCAGCTCTCTACTAGCGGGAGGGTCAGATACGCAGTATTTT. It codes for CASSSLLAGGSDTQYF.

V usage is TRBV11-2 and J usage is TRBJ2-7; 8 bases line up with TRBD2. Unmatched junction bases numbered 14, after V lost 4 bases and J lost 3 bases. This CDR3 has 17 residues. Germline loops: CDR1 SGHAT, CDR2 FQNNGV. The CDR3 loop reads CASSSTVVAGKRYEQYF. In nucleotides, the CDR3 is TGTGCCAGCAGCTCCACGGTGGTAGCGGGGAAACGCTACGAGCAGTACTTC.

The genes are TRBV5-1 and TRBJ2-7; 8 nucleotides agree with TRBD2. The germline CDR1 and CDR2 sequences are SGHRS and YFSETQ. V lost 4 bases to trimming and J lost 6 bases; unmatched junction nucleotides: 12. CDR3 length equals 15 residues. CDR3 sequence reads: CASSPGGGVKTEQYF. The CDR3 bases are TGCGCCAGCAGCCCGGGAGGGGGAGTTAAAACCGAGCAGTACTTC.

The chain's CDR3 is CASSPLTGQGIAPQHF. Here the CDR3 DNA reads TGTGCCAGCAGCCCACTTACAGGACAGGGAATTGCGCCCCAGCATTTT. The chain uses TRBV7-2 and TRBJ1-5; TRBD1 matches 8 bases. The V segment lost 5 bases and the J segment 9 bases; nucleotides outside the gene matches: 15. CDR1 is SGHTA and CDR2 is FQGNSA in the germline V gene. CDR3 length equals 16 residues.

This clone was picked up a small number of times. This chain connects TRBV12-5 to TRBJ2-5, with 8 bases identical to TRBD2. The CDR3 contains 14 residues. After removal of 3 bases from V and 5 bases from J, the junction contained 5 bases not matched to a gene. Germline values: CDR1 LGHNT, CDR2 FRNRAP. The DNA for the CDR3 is TGTGCTAGTGGTTTAACTAGCGGACAGGAGACCCAGTACTTC. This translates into CASGLTSGQETQYF.

CDR3 sequence: CASRDYTVDEQYF. The CDR3, as DNA: TGTGCCAGTAGGGACTATACAGTCGACGAGCAGTACTTC. The V and J genes are TRBV19 and TRBJ2-7, with D possibly matching TRBD2 (6 bases). The V gene's germline CDR1 is LNHDA and CDR2 SQIVND (reference sequence). This CDR3 comprises 13 residues. The V gene lost 6 bases and the J gene lost 5 bases, with 14 bases spanning the gap.

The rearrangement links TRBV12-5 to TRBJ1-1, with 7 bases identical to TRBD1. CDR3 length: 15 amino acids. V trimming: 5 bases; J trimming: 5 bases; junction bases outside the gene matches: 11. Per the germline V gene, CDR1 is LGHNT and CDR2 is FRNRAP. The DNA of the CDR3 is TGTGCTAGTGGTCAAAATACAGGGGACCAAACTGAAGCTTTCTTT. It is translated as CASGQNTGDQTEAFF.

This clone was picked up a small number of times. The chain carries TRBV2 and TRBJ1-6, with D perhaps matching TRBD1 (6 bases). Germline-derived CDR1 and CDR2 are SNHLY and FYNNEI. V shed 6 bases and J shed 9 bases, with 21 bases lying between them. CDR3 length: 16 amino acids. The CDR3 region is CASSDTGKLVSSPLHF. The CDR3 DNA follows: TGTGCCAGCAGCGACACAGGGAAGCTTGTGAGTTCACCCCTCCACTTT. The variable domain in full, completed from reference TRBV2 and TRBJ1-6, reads EPEVTQTPSHQVTQMGQEVILRCVPISNHLYFYWYRQILGQKVEFLVSFYNNEISEKSEIFDDQFSVERPDGSNFTLKIRSTKLEDSAMYFCASSDTGKLVSSPLHFGNGTRLTVT.

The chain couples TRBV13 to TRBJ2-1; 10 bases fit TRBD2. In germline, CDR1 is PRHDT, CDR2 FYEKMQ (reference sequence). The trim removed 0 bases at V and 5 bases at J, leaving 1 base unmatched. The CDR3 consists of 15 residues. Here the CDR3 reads CASSLGTSGHNEQFF. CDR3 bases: TGTGCCAGCAGCTTAGGGACTAGCGGGCACAATGAGCAGTTCTTC. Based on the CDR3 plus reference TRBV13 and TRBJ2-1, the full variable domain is AAGVIQSPRHLIKEKRETATLKCYPIPRHDTVYWYQQGPGQDPQFLISFYEKMQSDKGSIPDRFSAQQFSDYHSELNMSSLELGDSALYFCASSLGTSGHNEQFFGPGTRLTVL.

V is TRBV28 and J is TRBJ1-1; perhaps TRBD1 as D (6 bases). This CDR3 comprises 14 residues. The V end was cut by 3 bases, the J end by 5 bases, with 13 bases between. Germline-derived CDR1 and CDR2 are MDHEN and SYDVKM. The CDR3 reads CASSFSVGGTEAFF. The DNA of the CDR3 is TGTGCCAGCAGTTTTTCCGTAGGGGGAACTGAAGCTTTCTTT.

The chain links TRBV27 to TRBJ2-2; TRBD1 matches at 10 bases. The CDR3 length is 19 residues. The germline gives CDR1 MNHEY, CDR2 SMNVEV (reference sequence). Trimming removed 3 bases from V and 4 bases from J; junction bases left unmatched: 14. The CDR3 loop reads CASSLSFFMTGGFTGELFF. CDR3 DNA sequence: TGTGCCAGCAGTTTGAGTTTTTTCATGACAGGGGGCTTCACCGGGGAGCTGTTTTTT.

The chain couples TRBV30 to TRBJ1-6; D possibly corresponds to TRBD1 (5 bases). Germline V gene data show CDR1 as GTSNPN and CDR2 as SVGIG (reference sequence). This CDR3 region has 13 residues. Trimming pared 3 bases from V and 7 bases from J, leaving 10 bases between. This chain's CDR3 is CAWSDAGNSPLHF. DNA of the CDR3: TGTGCCTGGAGCGACGCAGGGAATTCACCCCTCCACTTT.

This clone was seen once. Here the CDR3 reads CASSLGQGARSGTEAFF. In DNA, the CDR3 is TGCGCCAGCAGCTTGGGACAGGGGGCGAGGTCCGGCACTGAAGCTTTCTTT. V is TRBV5-1 and J is TRBJ1-1; TRBD1 matches 10 bases. The germline V gene has CDR1 SGHRS and CDR2 YFSETQ. This CDR3 is built from 17 residues. J gave up 4 bases and V 0 bases, and 9 bases lay outside the gene matches.